The 31 T cell receptor beta chains reported below all come from one sample, sequenced in a study of vaccination and CD4 T cells after COVID-19. These receptors lack a known antigen. The treatment here: 10-day PBMC culture with coronavirus spike peptide pools or control peptides (ViraFEST assay). Cultured CD4+ T cell DNA was sequenced using the Oncomine TCR Beta short-read assay. A single record per CDR3 protein comes from TCRdb applying MiXCR to the PCR reads. The sample carries fewer than 15,000 distinct CDR3 sequences, 56% recorded once. Sequencing was performed on CD4+ T cells from blood, cultured in vitro. The receptors here all came from a human donor who had recovered from COVID-19.

The J gene is TRBJ2-3, the V gene TRBV11-2, with TRBD2 identical over 13 bases. This CDR3 contains 17 residues. Germline lookup yields CDR1 SGHAT and CDR2 FQNNGV. J lost 4 bases, V lost 2 bases, and 6 bases had no gene match. CDR3 DNA sequence: TGTGCCAGCAGCTTACTCGGACTAGCGGGAGCCGCAGATACGCAGTATTTT. Its translation is CASSLLGLAGAADTQYF.

The chain recombines TRBV6-1 with TRBJ2-2; tentatively, D is TRBD1 (6 bases). V was shortened by 4 bases and J by 5 bases, with 11 bases between the two germline ends. CDR3 size: 14 residues. Per the germline V gene, CDR1 is MNHNS and CDR2 is SASEGT. Written as DNA, the CDR3 is TGTGCCAGCAGTGGGACAGTCCGGACCGGGGAGCTGTTTTTT. Its protein is CASSGTVRTGELFF.

This clonotype came up a few times. The rearrangement uses TRBV20-1 and TRBJ2-1, with 9 positions matching TRBD2. The germline V gene encodes CDR1 DFQATT and CDR2 SNEGSKA (reference sequence). J was trimmed by 4 bases and V by 6 bases; bases with no gene match: 7. CDR3 length: 14 residues. The CDR3 is CSAVAGVGYNEQFF. The CDR3 bases are TGCAGTGCCGTAGCGGGAGTAGGATACAATGAGCAGTTCTTC.

The J gene is TRBJ2-3, the V gene TRBV9, with D possibly being TRBD2 (7 bases). This CDR3 region has 15 residues. CDR1 and CDR2 from the germline V gene are SGDLS and YYNGEE. V was shortened by 4 bases and J by 6 bases, with 18 bases between the two germline ends. The CDR3 DNA sequence: TGTGCCAGCAGCCCGCCCGGGGGGCGGCCGGATACGCAGTATTTT. It encodes CASSPPGGRPDTQYF.

The gene calls are TRBV5-5 and TRBJ1-1; weak D call: TRBD1 (6 bases). Germline CDR1 and CDR2: SGHKS and YYEKEE (reference sequence). V was pared by 2 bases and J by 4 bases, with 15 bases between. CDR3 size: 15 residues. CDR3 sequence: CASSLGWGPGTEAFF. CDR3 sequence (DNA): TGTGCCAGCAGCTTAGGATGGGGGCCGGGCACTGAAGCTTTCTTT.

Relative to its sample, this clonotype is medium-sized. The rearrangement joins TRBV15 to TRBJ1-2; TRBD1 is a possible D gene (5 bases). Germline V gives CDR1 LNHNV, CDR2 YYDKDF (reference sequence). V lost 0 bases, J lost 6 bases, and 11 bases lay in between. The CDR3 spans 14 residues. CDR3 amino acids: CATSRDLGGDGYTF. Here the CDR3 DNA reads TGTGCCACCAGCAGAGATTTAGGAGGGGATGGCTACACCTTC.

This chain connects TRBV28 to TRBJ2-7; TRBD2 agrees at 8 bases. Germline lookup yields CDR1 MDHEN and CDR2 SYDVKM. Trimming took 6 bases from V and 0 from J; bases not matched to a gene: 10. This CDR3 is built from 16 residues. The chain's CDR3 is CASRPGGADSSYEQYF. The CDR3 DNA is TGTGCCAGCAGACCGGGGGGGGCCGATAGCTCCTACGAGCAGTACTTC.

The J gene is TRBJ2-3, the V gene TRBV10-1, with a weak D call TRBD2 (5 bases). Germline V gene lookup returns CDR1 WNHNN and CDR2 SYGVQD (reference sequence). The CDR3 has 14 residues. V was shortened by 5 bases and J by 2 bases, with 11 bases between the two germline ends. The CDR3 is CASSLTRDTDTQYF. As DNA, the CDR3 is TGCGCCAGCAGTTTGACTCGGGACACAGATACGCAGTATTTT.

The V call is TRBV20-1, the J call TRBJ2-2, with D maybe TRBD1 (6 bases). The CDR3 sequence is 14 residues long. Germline CDR1 is DFQATT and CDR2 is SNEGSKA (reference sequence). V lost 6 bases and J lost 0, with 11 bases in between. CDR3 nucleotide sequence: TGCAGTGCAGCCGGGACATCGAACACCGGGGAGCTGTTTTTT. The encoded protein is CSAAGTSNTGELFF.

V usage is TRBV7-8 and J usage is TRBJ2-5; the D gene is possibly TRBD2 (5 bases). Trimming shortened V by 5 bases and J by 5 bases, and 15 bases separated the two germline ends. Germline CDR1 SGHVS, CDR2 FQNEAQ. This CDR3 is built from 14 residues. This CDR3 reads CASSPLRGRETQYF. The CDR3 DNA reads TGTGCCAGCAGCCCCTTACGCGGGCGGGAGACCCAGTACTTC. The full variable domain, with the rest looked up from reference TRBV7-8 and TRBJ2-5, is GAGVSQSPRYKVAKRGQDVALRCDPISGHVSLFWYQQALGQGPEFLTYFQNEAQLDKSGLPSDRFFAERPEGSVSTLKIQRTQQEDSAVYLCASSPLRGRETQYFGPGTRLLVL.

V gene TRBV6-2 or TRBV6-3 combines with J gene TRBJ2-5, with a tentative D call TRBD2 (9 bases). CDR3 length: 17 residues. Trimming took 5 bases from V and 2 from J, leaving 21 bases between them. In germline, CDR1 is MNHEY, CDR2 SVGEGT. CDR3 DNA sequence: TGTGCCAGCAGTCAACCGACAGGGGCGGGGGGGCAAGAGACCCAGTACTTC. Translated: CASSQPTGAGGQETQYF.

The J gene is TRBJ1-5, the V gene TRBV27, with D unclear. CDR3 size: 13 residues. Deletions cut 6 bases from V and 2 bases from J, with 8 bases between. Germline CDR1 MNHEY, CDR2 SMNVEV (reference sequence). In DNA, the CDR3 is TGTGCCAGCAGATCGAGTCGCAATCAGCCCCAGCATTTT. The encoded protein is CASRSSRNQPQHF.

CDR3 loop: CASSRAQETQYF. CDR3 DNA sequence: TGTGCCAGCAGTAGGGCCCAAGAGACCCAGTACTTC. The chain employs TRBV6-1 and TRBJ2-5; D is ambiguous. The CDR3 is 12 residues long. Looked up from germline, CDR1 is MNHNS and CDR2 is SASEGT. Trimming left V 5 bases short and J 1 base short, with 5 bases between.

The chain is built from TRBV3-1 and TRBJ2-3; 8 bases fit TRBD2. V dropped 4 bases and J dropped 3; count of bases not matched to a gene: 9. This CDR3 is built from 16 residues. Per the germline V gene, CDR1 is LGHDT and CDR2 is YNNKEL (reference sequence). CDR3 residues: CASSPPVVAGTDTQYF. DNA of the CDR3: TGTGCCAGCAGCCCCCCGGTGGTAGCGGGAACAGATACGCAGTATTTT.

This clonotype occurred a few times. The chain uses TRBV27 and TRBJ2-7; TRBD1 aligns across 7 bases. The CDR3 runs 13 residues. The V gene end was trimmed by 7 bases and the J gene end by 6 bases; junction bases not matched to a gene: 9. CDR1 and CDR2 from the germline V gene are MNHEY and SMNVEV (reference sequence). CDR3 coding DNA: TGTGCCAGCATGAGGGACAGAGTCGGCGAGCAGTACTTC. Its translation is CASMRDRVGEQYF.

This chain uses TRBV6-1 with TRBJ1-5; 10 positions agree with TRBD1. V was pared by 10 bases and J by 0 bases, with 6 bases of the junction left unmatched. In germline, CDR1 is MNHNS, CDR2 SASEGT. The CDR3 totals 15 residues. The CDR3 loop is CATGGDRGSNQPQHF. CDR3 sequence (DNA): TGTGCCACCGGGGGGGACAGGGGTAGCAATCAGCCCCAGCATTTT.

This clonotype occurred a few times. This chain links TRBV20-1 with TRBJ2-4; 10 nucleotides match TRBD2. V dropped 0 bases and J dropped 4; count of bases not matched to a gene: 6. In germline, CDR1 is DFQATT, CDR2 SNEGSKA (reference sequence). The CDR3 contains 16 residues. CDR3 residues: CSARDGLAATKNIQYF. The CDR3, as DNA: TGCAGTGCTAGAGACGGACTAGCGGCAACAAAAAACATTCAGTACTTC.

The gene calls are TRBV15 and TRBJ2-5, with D possibly TRBD2 on 6 matching bases. From germline, CDR1 is LNHNV and CDR2 YYDKDF (reference sequence). CDR3 length equals 14 residues. V gave up 0 bases and J gave up 5 bases, with 10 bases separating them. CDR3 sequence (DNA): TGTGCCACCAGCAGAGATCTGGGGAGGGAGACCCAGTACTTC. It codes for CATSRDLGRETQYF.

This clonotype was seen only a few times. V is TRBV20-1 and J is TRBJ1-1; D gene ambiguous. The CDR3 runs to 15 residues. Between the trimmed V and J ends, which lost 0 bases and 1 base, there was a span of 12 bases. In germline, CDR1 is DFQATT, CDR2 SNEGSKA (reference sequence). As DNA, the CDR3 is TGCAGTGCTAGAGATCCGGGTGATCGGAACACTGAAGCTTTCTTT. Its protein is CSARDPGDRNTEAFF.

This clonotype was recorded only once. DNA of the CDR3: TGTGCCAGCAGCGGGATACAGGGAGGATCGGAGACCCAGTACTTC. Translating gives CASSGIQGGSETQYF. The V and J genes are TRBV5-6 and TRBJ2-5; D tentatively reads TRBD1 or TRBD2 (6 bases each). CDR1 and CDR2 from the germline V gene are SGHDT and YYEEEE. CDR3 size: 15 residues. V lost 4 bases and J 5 bases, leaving 18 bases between the germline ends.

The sample holds one count of this clonotype. No DNA is shown, since the ends of the CDR3 on it are uncertain; the CDR3 is the one TCRdb lists. CDR3 amino acids: CASILGAHGATGELFF. The chain recombines TRBV6-1 with TRBJ2-2; the table calls TRBD1, which could not be checked here. From germline, CDR1 is MNHNS and CDR2 SASEGT. The CDR3 comprises 16 residues, both ends counted.

The V call is TRBV4-1, the J call TRBJ1-5, with D unclear. V was pared by 1 base and J by 4 bases, with 14 bases between. Germline CDR1 reads MGHRA; CDR2 reads YSYEKL. The CDR3 loop spans 16 amino acids. The CDR3 region is CASSQAPLQTNQPQHF. The CDR3 nucleotides are TGCGCCAGCAGCCAAGCGCCGCTTCAAACTAATCAGCCCCAGCATTTT.

The table lists this clonotype with a few counts. The chain carries TRBV24-1 and TRBJ1-5; D gene uncertain. Germline V gene lookup returns CDR1 KGHDR and CDR2 SFDVKD. The CDR3 extends over 13 amino acids. Trimming cost V 4 bases and J 1 base, with 4 bases left between them. CDR3 region: CATSDGSNQPQHF. CDR3 DNA sequence: TGTGCCACCAGTGACGGAAGCAATCAGCCCCAGCATTTT.

V usage is TRBV19 and J usage is TRBJ2-7, with 9 bases fitting TRBD2. CDR1 is LNHDA and CDR2 is SQIVND in the germline V gene (reference sequence). After removal of 2 bases from V and 3 bases from J, the junction contained 11 bases not matched to a gene. The CDR3 sequence is 17 residues long. CDR3 nucleotides: TGTGCCAGTAGTATAAAAGGGACTAGCATACGTGTCTACGAGCAGTACTTC. Its translation: CASSIKGTSIRVYEQYF.

Only a few counts were recorded for this clonotype. The chain combines TRBV27 with TRBJ2-7, with 10 bases lining up with TRBD2. CDR3 length equals 19 residues. Germline V gene sequence: CDR1 MNHEY, CDR2 SMNVEV (reference sequence). V was pared by 7 bases and J by 3 bases, with 21 bases of the junction left unmatched. CDR3 residues: CASKPRPDKSGLARYEQYF. For the CDR3, the DNA is TGTGCCAGCAAGCCACGCCCGGACAAGTCGGGACTAGCGCGCTACGAGCAGTACTTC.

Regarding this clonotype: One end of the junction does not line up with germline, which may come from a read error. The chain links TRBV6-4 to TRBJ1-1; no clear D gene. The CDR3 consists of 13 residues. Germline V CDR1 and CDR2: MRHNA, SNTAGT. CDR3 coding DNA: TGTGCCAGCAGGGACTGGGAGGGTACTGAAGCTTTCTTT. Amino acids: CASRDWEGTEAFF.

The rearrangement links TRBV29-1 to TRBJ1-2; a weak D match, TRBD1 (6 bases). V dropped 4 bases and J dropped 6 bases, with 9 bases sitting between them. The CDR3 contains 11 residues. The germline gives CDR1 SQVTM, CDR2 ANQGSEA. The DNA for the CDR3 is TGCAGCGTTGGTGGGGGCCATGGCTACACCTTC. Amino acid sequence: CSVGGGHGYTF.

This chain joins TRBV20-1 and TRBJ2-5, with D tentatively TRBD1 (6 bases). CDR3 length: 13 residues. The germline gives CDR1 DFQATT, CDR2 SNEGSKA (reference sequence). The CDR3 DNA is TGCACAGGATGGGTAGGGGGCCAAGAGACCCAGTACTTC. Translated: CTGWVGGQETQYF.

V and J are TRBV28 and TRBJ2-1; 7 bases map to TRBD2. Per the germline V gene, CDR1 is MDHEN and CDR2 is SYDVKM. This CDR3 is built from 15 residues. V was clipped by 3 bases and J by 8 bases; unmatched bases: 10. The CDR3 DNA reads as TGTGCCAGCAGTTTCTTGGGGGAGGGCCACGATGAGCAGTTCTTC. Protein sequence: CASSFLGEGHDEQFF.

The genes are TRBV24-1 and TRBJ2-5; D is uncertain. The CDR3 covers 14 residues. Germline-derived CDR1 and CDR2 are KGHDR and SFDVKD. V lost 5 bases to trimming and J lost 2 bases, with 11 bases between them. CDR3 residues: CATSGPLGQETQYF. CDR3 nucleotides: TGTGCCACCAGTGGTCCTCTGGGGCAAGAGACCCAGTACTTC.

V gene TRBV6-5 combines with J gene TRBJ2-1, with D tentatively TRBD1 (7 bases). Germline-derived CDR1 and CDR2 are MNHEY and SVGAGI. Trimming cost V 2 bases and J 5 bases, with 13 bases left between them. This CDR3 spans 15 amino acids. CDR3 residues: CASSYGGTVNNEQFF. DNA of the CDR3: TGTGCCAGCAGTTACGGGGGGACAGTCAACAATGAGCAGTTCTTC.